Detailed here is one T cell receptor (beta chain). Its antigen is not known. The data belong to a study of T cells after yellow fever vaccination. Broader study findings: The study found a weaker secondary response that peaked faster, day 5 versus 15.

The TCR cDNA carried a universal primer site and UMIs from 5'RACE template switching. TCRdb called the 5' RACE reads again in MiXCR, with one record for every CDR3 protein. The sample lists 500,000 to 650,000 distinct CDR3 sequences; 17% were seen once. Germline lookup yields CDR1 SQVTM and CDR2 ANQGSEA. Trimming pared 4 bases from V and 0 bases from J, leaving 10 bases between. This CDR3 is 14 amino acids long. The sequence was collected from a man between 18 and 35 years old who received the YFV17D yellow fever vaccine. The chain recombines TRBV29-1 with TRBJ2-1; D is possibly TRBD2 (5 bases). The sample here was PBMCs, taken 5 days after the first yellow fever vaccination. The DNA for the CDR3 is TGCAGCGTTGGAAGCGGTAACTCCTACAATGAGCAGTTCTTC. Amino acids: CSVGSGNSYNEQFF.